The 12 T cell receptor beta chains listed next were all sequenced from one sample in a study of pediatric ulcerative colitis. Assay used: immunoSEQ multiplex PCR; TCRdb lists only in-frame clones, some missing. The profile covers about 60,000 clones, with 87% appearing a single time and around 1.5% taken by the ten largest. The specimen sequenced was blood. The receptors here all came from a boy younger than 18 who was a control in a study of pediatric ulcerative colitis.

This clone was seen just once. The rearrangement uses TRBV5-6 and TRBJ2-5; the D is unclear. CDR1 is SGHDT and CDR2 is YYEEEE in the germline V gene. The CDR3 is made up of 13 amino acids. V was clipped by 6 bases and J by 5 bases, with 14 bases between them. CDR3 nucleotide sequence: TGTGCCAGCACCAGCCGAGTCGCCGAGACCCAGTACTTC. Translating it yields CASTSRVAETQYF.

V and J are TRBV4-3 and TRBJ2-3; 11 nucleotides agree with TRBD2. J was trimmed by 6 bases and V by 0 bases; bases with no gene match: 5. Germline loops: CDR1 LGHNA, CDR2 YSLEER. The CDR3 covers 16 residues. This CDR3 reads CASSQEIAGGLDTQYF. The CDR3 DNA sequence: TGCGCCAGCAGCCAAGAAATAGCGGGGGGGCTTGATACGCAGTATTTT.

The chain combines TRBV6-5 with TRBJ2-7; 7 bases fit TRBD1. V lost 5 bases and J lost 7; bases outside the gene matches: 8. The CDR3 spans 13 residues. In germline, CDR1 is MNHEY, CDR2 SVGAGI. The CDR3 sequence: CASSPQGIREQYF. CDR3 coding DNA: TGTGCCAGCAGTCCACAGGGGATTAGGGAGCAGTACTTC.

The chain links TRBV13 to TRBJ2-1; 10 nucleotides line up with TRBD2. The germline gives CDR1 PRHDT, CDR2 FYEKMQ (reference sequence). This CDR3 is built from 15 residues. V was clipped by 4 bases and J by 6 bases; unmatched bases: 6. This CDR3 is CASSSALAGINEQFF. DNA for the CDR3: TGTGCCAGCAGCTCGGCACTAGCGGGAATCAATGAGCAGTTCTTC.

The rearrangement uses TRBV2 and TRBJ2-1; 8 bases agree with TRBD2. The V gene end was trimmed by 6 bases and the J gene end by 7 bases; junction bases not matched to a gene: 17. CDR3 length: 17 residues. Germline CDR1 reads SNHLY; CDR2 reads FYNNEI. CDR3 region: CASSVPPGLGILNEQFF. For the CDR3, the DNA is TGTGCCAGCAGCGTACCACCGGGACTAGGTATATTGAATGAGCAGTTCTTC.

V and J are TRBV20-1 and TRBJ2-1, with unresolved D. Germline CDR1 DFQATT, CDR2 SNEGSKA (reference sequence). CDR3 length equals 11 residues. CDR3 amino acids: CSGVQRQEQFF. DNA of the CDR3: TGCAGCGGAGTCCAGAGACAAGAGCAGTTCTTC.

The chain combines TRBV27 with TRBJ2-7; 8 nucleotides align to TRBD1. The CDR3 is made up of 14 amino acids. Germline CDR1 MNHEY, CDR2 SMNVEV (reference sequence). With 4 bases clipped from V and 3 bases from J, the junction kept 5 bases outside the gene matches. The CDR3 sequence is CASSSGQGLYEQYF. The CDR3 region has the DNA TGTGCCAGCAGTTCAGGACAGGGACTCTACGAGCAGTACTTC.

There are a few counts of this clone. The chain couples TRBV5-4 to TRBJ2-7; D is undetermined. Germline CDR1 reads SGHNT; CDR2 reads YYREEE (reference sequence). The CDR3 length is 13 residues. The germline V and J ends were trimmed by 4 bases and 2 bases, with 10 bases remaining between them. This chain's CDR3 is CASSVGPPYEQYF. As DNA, the CDR3 is TGTGCCAGCAGCGTCGGGCCTCCCTACGAGCAGTACTTC.

The rearrangement uses TRBV6-1 and TRBJ1-1; D is unresolved. The germline V gene encodes CDR1 MNHNS and CDR2 SASEGT. V lost 1 base and J 3 bases, leaving 6 bases between the germline ends. This CDR3 contains 13 residues. CDR3 protein: CASSEGLYTEAFF. In nucleotides, the CDR3 is TGTGCCAGCAGTGAAGGCCTATACACTGAAGCTTTCTTT.

The CDR3 region is CASSLGPAGNYEQYF. The DNA of the CDR3 is TGTGCCAGCAGCTTAGGACCAGCGGGAAACTACGAGCAGTACTTC. The chain recombines TRBV11-3 with TRBJ2-5, with 7 positions matching TRBD2. The J call may be in error: the DNA end matches TRBJ2-7 better. Germline CDR1 reads SGHNT; CDR2 reads YENEEA. The CDR3 length is 15 residues.

The chain recombines TRBV9 with TRBJ2-1; D may be TRBD1 (6 bases). Trimming left V 3 bases short and J 0 bases short, with 16 bases between. Germline values: CDR1 SGDLS, CDR2 YYNGEE. The CDR3 has 17 amino acids. CDR3 region: CASSAQQGFLSYNEQFF. CDR3 sequence (DNA): TGTGCCAGCAGCGCACAACAGGGATTCCTCTCCTACAATGAGCAGTTCTTC.

The genes are TRBV9 and TRBJ1-3; maybe TRBD1 (5 bases). The CDR3 extends over 16 amino acids. Germline V CDR1 and CDR2: SGDLS, YYNGEE. V was trimmed by 1 base and J by 4 bases, leaving 15 bases between them. CDR3 DNA: TGTGCCAGCAGCGTACTGGGGGAATCCCTCGGAAACACCATATATTTT. Its protein is CASSVLGESLGNTIYF.